This TCR beta chain derives from a study of T cells in Graves' hyperthyroidism and ophthalmopathy. Study-wide results and limits: Most clonotypes that expanded in the thyroid above 0.001 also showed up in blood.

TCR beta CDR3 region amplification was performed from RNA transcripts. When the TCR CDR3 underwent first-round RT-PCR, the HTBI primer set was used. Each CDR3 protein is one row after TCRdb ran MiXCR on the multiplex PCR reads. The sample records a few hundred thousand distinct CDR3 sequences, about 46% being singletons. This clonotype was picked up many times. The antigen remains undetermined. Germline CDR1 is LNHNV and CDR2 is YYDKDF (reference sequence). This CDR3 has 14 residues. The V gene lost 3 bases and the J gene lost 2 bases, with 11 bases spanning the gap. Sequenced input: peripheral blood or thyroid tissue (not recorded which). This receptor was obtained from an adult woman with Graves' disease, either hyperthyroidism or ophthalmopathy (not recorded which). The J gene is TRBJ2-7, the V gene TRBV15; perhaps TRBD2 as D (5 bases). The chain's CDR3 is CATSREAAAYEQYF. For the CDR3, the DNA is TGTGCCACCAGCAGGGAAGCGGCAGCCTACGAGCAGTACTTC.